This T cell receptor (beta chain) was profiled in a study of regulatory T cells in long-lasting Graves disease. Both iRepertoire HTBI primers and Arm-PCR of CDR3 regions were used to build the TCR beta libraries. MiXCR, run by TCRdb on the multiplex PCR reads, gives a single entry per CDR3 protein. The profile shows 300,000 to 500,000 distinct CDR3 sequences, 20% to 25% of them singletons. Time point of the sample: persistent/refractory GD, antithyroid drugs over 5 years with positive TRAb. RNA isolated from PBMCs was used to make the TCR library. Study-level findings and limits: TRBV28, TRBJ1-2 and TRBJ2-5 were favored in persistent disease. Newly diagnosed Graves' patients had higher TCR diversity than persistent ones.

The CDR3 runs 14 residues. Germline CDR1 reads MNHGY; CDR2 reads SVAAGI. The V gene lost 3 bases and the J gene lost 5 bases, with 13 bases spanning the gap. This clonotype was seen ten or more times. Its antigen remains unknown. This receptor was obtained from a female donor with Graves disease. The specimen was peripheral blood mononuclear cells (PBMCs), collected when the disease was refractory, from a patient treated with antithyroid drugs. The rearrangement links TRBV6-9 to TRBJ2-5; the D call may be TRBD1 or TRBD2 (5 bases each). CDR3 region: CASSYGTGTETQYF. CDR3 DNA: TGTGCCAGCAGTTACGGGACGGGAACGGAGACCCAGTACTTC.